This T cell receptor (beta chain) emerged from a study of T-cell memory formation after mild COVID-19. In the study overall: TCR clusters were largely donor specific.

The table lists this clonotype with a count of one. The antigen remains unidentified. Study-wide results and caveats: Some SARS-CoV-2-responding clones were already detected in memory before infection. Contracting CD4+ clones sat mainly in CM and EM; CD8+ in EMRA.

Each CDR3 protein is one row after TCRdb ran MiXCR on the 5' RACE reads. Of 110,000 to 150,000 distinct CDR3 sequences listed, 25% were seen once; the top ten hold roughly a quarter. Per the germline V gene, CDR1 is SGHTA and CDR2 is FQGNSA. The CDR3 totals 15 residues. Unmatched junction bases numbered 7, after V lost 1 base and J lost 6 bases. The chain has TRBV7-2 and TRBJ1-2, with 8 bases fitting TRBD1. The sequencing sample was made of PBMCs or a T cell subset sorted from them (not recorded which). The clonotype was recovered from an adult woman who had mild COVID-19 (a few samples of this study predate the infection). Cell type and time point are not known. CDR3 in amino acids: CASSLEQGDWDGYTF. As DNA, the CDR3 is TGTGCCAGCAGCTTAGAACAGGGGGATTGGGATGGCTACACCTTC.